This T cell receptor beta chain is drawn from a study of blood T cell repertoires in COVID-19. Study summary: The samples span acute and convalescent COVID-19 from the United States, Italy and Spain. The analysed material was cDNA or gDNA that came from T cells, B-cell-depleted T cells, or PBMCs.

Sequencing was performed with immunoSEQ multiplex PCR; in TCRdb, only in-frame clones are kept and a portion is missing. This sample yields some 240,000 clones, of which around 87% are seen a single time; 3.3% belongs to the top ten. The ends lost 2 bases at V and 2 bases at J; junction bases unmatched: 3. Germline CDR1 is MNHEY and CDR2 is SVGAGI. This CDR3 region has 15 residues. Grouping used clinical history reported by participants in a survey and questionnaire. The source material was PBMCs or T cells enriched from blood (not recorded which). This receptor was taken from a woman in her thirties or forties with acute COVID-19. The chain recombines TRBV6-5 with TRBJ2-1, with TRBD1 matching 7 bases. The CDR3 here is CASSYQGVTYNEQFF. The CDR3 coding sequence is TGTGCCAGCAGTTACCAGGGGGTTACCTACAATGAGCAGTTCTTC.